Listed below are T cell receptor beta chains from one sample, sequenced in a study of T cell repertoires in cytomegalovirus infection. TCRdb independently ran MiXCR on the reads; one entry per CDR3 protein. The sample holds approximately 590,000 distinct CDR3 sequences; 40% are singletons and the top ten take about 48%. Their antigen targets remain unknown. Material: cultured PBMCs, obtained from culture after CMV antigen stimulation. The receptors come from a human donor in good health (CMV status not recorded). Some clones in this sample may be carry-over from other donors' samples. CDR3s include the opening cysteine and the closing phenylalanine or tryptophan. The order of the fields is CDR3 length, V gene, clone size, D gene, J gene, CDR3 DNA, CDR3 protein. D genes are given only for firm matches. Size tells how often a clone was seen (once, few, many) or the class of an expanded clone, and some rows leave it out.

CDR3 length: 14
V gene: TRBV11-2
clone size: .
D gene: .
J gene: TRBJ1-2
CDR3 DNA: TGTGCCAGCAGCTTCACCGAGCGGCTCTATGGCTACACCTTC
CDR3 protein: CASSFTERLYGYTF

CDR3 length: 14
V gene: TRBV7-8
clone size: few
D gene: .
J gene: TRBJ2-7
CDR3 DNA: TGTGCCAGCAGTGGCCTGGGGGACTCCTACGAGCAGTACTTC
CDR3 protein: CASSGLGDSYEQYF

CDR3 length: 13
V gene: TRBV20-1
clone size: once
D gene: .
J gene: TRBJ2-2
CDR3 DNA: TGCAGTGCCAGAGGATGGGGTAACGGGGAGCTGTTTTTT
CDR3 protein: CSARGWGNGELFF

CDR3 length: 17
V gene: TRBV28
clone size: .
D gene: .
J gene: TRBJ2-7
CDR3 DNA: TGTGCCAGCAGAGGTGGGGGGTGGGGGAAGGACTCCTACGAGCAGTACTTC
CDR3 protein: CASRGGGWGKDSYEQYF

CDR3 length: 14
V gene: TRBV20-1
clone size: .
D gene: TRBD1
J gene: TRBJ1-6
CDR3 DNA: TGCAGTGCTTGGGGGACAGGGCGTAATTCACCCCTCCACTTT
CDR3 protein: CSAWGTGRNSPLHF

CDR3 length: 11
V gene: TRBV6-1
clone size: .
D gene: .
J gene: TRBJ2-1
CDR3 DNA: TGTGCCAGCGGCAGGGGTAATGAGCAGTTCTTC
CDR3 protein: CASGRGNEQFF

CDR3 length: 16
V gene: TRBV7-2
clone size: once
D gene: .
J gene: TRBJ2-7
CDR3 DNA: TGTGCCAGCAGCTACCGGTTAGAAGGACCTCCGAGGGAGCAGTACTTC
CDR3 protein: CASSYRLEGPPREQYF

CDR3 length: 12
V gene: TRBV12-3/TRBV12-4
clone size: many
D gene: .
J gene: TRBJ2-7
CDR3 DNA: TGTGCCAGCAGCTTAGATCCGTACGAGCAGTACTTC
CDR3 protein: CASSLDPYEQYF

CDR3 length: 14
V gene: TRBV7-2
clone size: few
D gene: .
J gene: TRBJ2-7
CDR3 DNA: TGTGCCAGCAGCCCCGATATGCGGGCTGGCGAGCAGTACTTC
CDR3 protein: CASSPDMRAGEQYF

CDR3 length: 16
V gene: TRBV12-3/TRBV12-4
clone size: .
D gene: TRBD2
J gene: TRBJ2-2
CDR3 DNA: TGTGCCAGCAGTCGATTAGCGGGGAGGGGGACCGGGGAGCTGTTTTTT
CDR3 protein: CASSRLAGRGTGELFF

CDR3 length: 15
V gene: TRBV7-4
clone size: .
D gene: .
J gene: TRBJ2-2
CDR3 DNA: TGTGCCAGCAGCTTAGCCGCAGCAGACACCGGGGAGCTGTTTTTT
CDR3 protein: CASSLAAADTGELFF

CDR3 length: 15
V gene: TRBV12-3/TRBV12-4
clone size: .
D gene: .
J gene: TRBJ2-7
CDR3 DNA: TGTGCCAGCAGTACCTTCGAGGGGTACCACTACGAGCAGTACTTC
CDR3 protein: CASSTFEGYHYEQYF

CDR3 length: 14
V gene: TRBV20-1
clone size: .
D gene: .
J gene: TRBJ1-1
CDR3 DNA: TGCAGTGCTAGACTCCCCGGTGGGAGCACTGAAGCTTTCTTT
CDR3 protein: CSARLPGGSTEAFF

CDR3 length: 17
V gene: TRBV14
clone size: .
D gene: TRBD1
J gene: TRBJ2-7
CDR3 DNA: TGTGCCAGCAGCCCAGGGACCGACAGGGGGCTCTCCTACGAGCAGTACTTC
CDR3 protein: CASSPGTDRGLSYEQYF

CDR3 length: 17
V gene: TRBV6-6
clone size: .
D gene: .
J gene: TRBJ2-3
CDR3 DNA: TGTGCCAGCAGTTACTCGCGGGGGCCTAGCGGAAGGAGTACGCAGTATTTT
CDR3 protein: CASSYSRGPSGRSTQYF

CDR3 length: 15
V gene: TRBV7-9
clone size: few
D gene: TRBD2
J gene: TRBJ2-5
CDR3 DNA: TGTGCCAGCAGCCCTACGGCCGCGGGGGGGGAGACCCAGTACTTC
CDR3 protein: CASSPTAAGGETQYF

CDR3 length: 14
V gene: TRBV20-1
clone size: .
D gene: .
J gene: TRBJ1-3
CDR3 DNA: TGCAGTGCTAGAGATCCTCTAGGGGGAAACACCATATATTTT
CDR3 protein: CSARDPLGGNTIYF

CDR3 length: 12
V gene: TRBV12-3/TRBV12-4
clone size: .
D gene: .
J gene: TRBJ2-5
CDR3 DNA: TGTGCCAGCAATACAGGGACGAAGACCCAGTACTTC
CDR3 protein: CASNTGTKTQYF

CDR3 length: 11
V gene: TRBV7-6
clone size: few
D gene: .
J gene: TRBJ2-5
CDR3 DNA: TGTGCCAGCAGCTTTGGACCCCCCGAGGGATTC
CDR3 protein: CASSFGPPEGF

CDR3 length: 15
V gene: TRBV4-1
clone size: .
D gene: .
J gene: TRBJ2-1
CDR3 DNA: TGCGCCAGCAGCCAAGACCCCCGTAATGGGAGGGGGAGGTTCTTC
CDR3 protein: CASSQDPRNGRGRFF